One and the same sample provided the 9 T cell receptor beta chains below, sequenced in a study of cytomegalovirus exposure and HLA in healthy donors. The PCR used 60 Vbeta and 13 Jbeta primers. Sequencing was performed with immunoSEQ multiplex PCR; in TCRdb, only in-frame clones are kept and a portion is missing. This table has 43,000 or so clones, approximately 80% appearing once. Sequencing was done on a sample of PBMCs. Receptors originate from a man between 25 and 39 years old in good health and CMV-seronegative.

The V and J genes are TRBV7-2 and TRBJ1-2; perhaps TRBD1 as D (5 bases). V was clipped by 0 bases and J by 5 bases, with 19 bases between them. The CDR3 length is 17 residues. In germline, CDR1 is SGHTA, CDR2 FQGNSA. The DNA for the CDR3 is TGTGCCAGCAGCTTAGCGCGGGGGTTTAGGGGTCGGTATGGCTACACCTTC. It translates to CASSLARGFRGRYGYTF. The whole variable domain, filled in from reference TRBV7-2 and TRBJ1-2, reads GAGVSQSPSNKVTEKGKDVELRCDPISGHTALYWYRQSLGQGLEFLIYFQGNSAPDKSGLPSDRFSAERTGGSVSTLTIQRTQQEDSAVYLCASSLARGFRGRYGYTFGSGTRLTVV.

The chain couples TRBV5-1 to TRBJ2-3; 9 nucleotides match TRBD2. Germline-derived CDR1 and CDR2 are SGHRS and YFSETQ. Trimming at V came to 0 bases and at J to 1 base, leaving 6 bases not matched to a gene. This CDR3 has 17 amino acids. CDR3 nucleotide sequence: TGCGCCAGCAGCTTGGGTCCGCGGGAGGGCGGCACAGATACGCAGTATTTT. Translated, it gives CASSLGPREGGTDTQYF.

The chain has TRBV7-9 and TRBJ2-7; perhaps TRBD2 as D (6 bases). This CDR3 spans 15 amino acids. V was clipped by 5 bases and J by 5 bases, with 19 bases between them. Germline CDR1 is SEHNR and CDR2 is FQNEAQ (reference sequence). The DNA of the CDR3 is TGTGCCAGCAGCCCGGCAGGGTTCGCGGGAAACGAGCAGTACTTC. The encoded protein is CASSPAGFAGNEQYF.

This clone appeared once. The CDR3 protein is CASRNLLGLAESNEQFF. CDR3 bases: TGTGCCAGCAGAAACCTCCTGGGACTAGCGGAAAGCAATGAGCAGTTCTTC. The V and J genes are TRBV28 and TRBJ2-1; TRBD2 aligns across 11 bases. The V and J ends lost 6 bases and 6 bases, in that order; junction bases with no gene match: 13. CDR1 MDHEN and CDR2 SYDVKM come from the germline V gene. CDR3 length: 17 residues.

The chain employs TRBV11-2 and TRBJ1-1; TRBD1 is a possible D gene (6 bases). Germline V CDR1 and CDR2: SGHAT, FQNNGV. Trimming pared 0 bases from V and 10 bases from J, leaving 12 bases between. CDR3 size: 13 residues. CDR3 protein: CASSLDMVGGAFF. For the CDR3, the DNA is TGTGCCAGCAGCTTAGATATGGTAGGGGGAGCTTTCTTT.

This rearrangement joins TRBV28 to TRBJ2-1, with 12 bases aligning to TRBD2. CDR1 MDHEN and CDR2 SYDVKM come from the germline V gene. V was clipped by 8 bases and J by 3 bases; unmatched bases: 17. The CDR3 spans 19 residues. Here the CDR3 reads CASDRRGLAGGPNYNEQFF. The CDR3, as DNA: TGTGCCAGCGATCGCCGCGGGCTAGCGGGAGGGCCTAACTACAATGAGCAGTTCTTC.

The chain links TRBV18 to TRBJ2-1; possible D gene TRBD2, 5 bases. Germline V gives CDR1 KGHSH, CDR2 LQKENI. The V end was cut by 2 bases, the J end by 0 bases, with 8 bases between. This CDR3 has 15 amino acids. Written as DNA, the CDR3 is TGTGCCAGCTCACCAGTGGCGGGCTCCTACAATGAGCAGTTCTTC. Encoded protein: CASSPVAGSYNEQFF. Complete variable domain (other parts from reference TRBV18 and TRBJ2-1): NAGVMQNPRHLVRRRGQEARLRCSPMKGHSHVYWYRQLPEEGLKFMVYLQKENIIDESGMPKERFSAEFPKEGPSILRIQQVVRGDSAAYFCASSPVAGSYNEQFFGPGTRLTVL.

In regard to this clone: Distinct nucleotide sequences in the sample also encode this CDR3. V is TRBV5-6 and J is TRBJ2-2; no definite D call. Germline CDR1 is SGHDT and CDR2 is YYEEEE. The CDR3 runs 14 residues. Trimming pared 1 base from V and 1 base from J, leaving 5 bases between. The CDR3 sequence: CASSLTRNTGELFF. The DNA of the CDR3 is TGTGCCAGCAGCTTGACTCGGAACACCGGGGAGCTGTTTTTT.

The chain recombines TRBV19 with TRBJ1-2, with 9 bases lining up with TRBD1. Germline CDR1 LNHDA, CDR2 SQIVND (reference sequence). The CDR3 is made up of 15 amino acids. J was trimmed by 2 bases and V by 6 bases; bases with no gene match: 7. CDR3 residues: CASSNDRGKNYGYTF. The DNA of the CDR3 is TGTGCCAGTAGCAATGACAGGGGGAAGAACTATGGCTACACCTTC.